These 31 T cell receptor beta chains originate from one sample sequenced in a study of blood T cell repertoires in COVID-19. Profiling relied on immunoSEQ multiplex PCR, and the TCRdb table lists in-frame clones only, not all of them. The data contain 75,000 or so clones, 88% of them singletons. Sequenced input: peripheral blood. The receptors originated from a man aged 50 to 59 with acute or convalescent COVID-19.

This clone was detected once. The chain carries TRBV5-1 and TRBJ1-2; tentatively, D is TRBD1 (5 bases). Between the trimmed V and J ends, which lost 4 bases and 0 bases, there was a span of 13 bases. This CDR3 is built from 15 residues. Germline assignment: CDR1 SGHRS and CDR2 YFSETQ. CDR3: CASSGPTVANYGYTF. The CDR3 DNA sequence: TGCGCCAGCAGCGGCCCGACAGTCGCTAACTATGGCTACACCTTC.

The chain combines TRBV11-1 with TRBJ2-4; tentative D call: TRBD1 (5 bases). This CDR3 is built from 13 residues. V dropped 3 bases and J dropped 6 bases, with 9 bases sitting between them. Looked up from germline, CDR1 is SGHAT and CDR2 is FQDESV (reference sequence). CDR3 region: CASSFGRGNIQYF. The CDR3 DNA reads TGTGCCAGCAGCTTTGGTAGGGGAAACATTCAGTACTTC.

The gene calls are TRBV7-3 and TRBJ2-5; 9 positions agree with TRBD1. The CDR3 length is 15 residues. Germline V gene lookup returns CDR1 SGHTA and CDR2 FQGTGA. J gave up 5 bases and V 1 base, and 5 bases lay outside the gene matches. The CDR3 coding sequence is TGTGCCAGCAGCTTAAACAGGGGGCGAGGGGAGACCCAGTACTTC. This translates into CASSLNRGRGETQYF.

This clone was counted a single time. The V call is TRBV7-9, the J call TRBJ2-7, with 12 bases identical to TRBD1. Germline CDR1 and CDR2: SEHNR and FQNEAQ (reference sequence). The CDR3 consists of 14 residues. V lost 5 bases, J lost 7 bases, and 6 bases stayed unmatched. Written as DNA, the CDR3 is TGTGCCAGCAGCGGCCGGGACAGGGGGCTGGAGCAGTACTTC. This codes for CASSGRDRGLEQYF.

The rearrangement joins TRBV5-1 to TRBJ2-1; weak D call: TRBD2 (6 bases). CDR3 length: 17 residues. Per the germline V gene, CDR1 is SGHRS and CDR2 is YFSETQ. The V end lost 2 bases, the J end lost 2 bases, and 17 bases lay between the germline ends. CDR3 region: CASSFHPRGETYNEQFF. CDR3 DNA: TGCGCCAGCAGCTTCCACCCACGCGGGGAGACCTACAATGAGCAGTTCTTC.

J is TRBJ2-1 and V is TRBV9; TRBD2 agrees at 9 bases. Germline V lookup: CDR1 SGDLS, CDR2 YYNGEE. Germline trimming cut 0 bases from V and 10 bases from J; bases unmatched to any gene: 8. The CDR3 totals 15 residues. The CDR3 here is CASSVAFPSGVEQFF. The CDR3 DNA sequence: TGTGCCAGCAGCGTAGCTTTCCCTAGCGGGGTCGAGCAGTTCTTC.

The chain uses TRBV24-1 and TRBJ2-2, with 7 bases aligning to TRBD2. The CDR3 is made up of 16 amino acids. Germline-derived CDR1 and CDR2 are KGHDR and SFDVKD. Losses at the gene ends were 4 bases for V and 4 bases for J; bases not matched to a gene: 8. The CDR3: CATSDPAGEGTGELFF. DNA of the CDR3: TGTGCCACCAGTGACCCGGCGGGGGAGGGCACCGGGGAGCTGTTTTTT.

The chain recombines TRBV20-1 with TRBJ1-1; possibly TRBD1 for D (6 bases). The V end was cut by 0 bases, the J end by 7 bases, with 6 bases between. The CDR3 contains 11 residues. CDR1 is DFQATT, CDR2 SNEGSKA, per germline (reference sequence). The CDR3 DNA sequence: TGCAGTGCTAGAGAGACAGGTGAAGCTTTCTTT. Encoded protein: CSARETGEAFF.

The chain has TRBV14 and TRBJ1-1; D not certain. The CDR3 loop spans 14 amino acids. The germline gives CDR1 SGHDN, CDR2 FVKESK. V was clipped by 0 bases and J by 4 bases, with 9 bases between them. The CDR3 nucleotides read TGTGCCAGCAGCCAAGAGGCCCGGGGCACTGAAGCTTTCTTT. It yields the protein CASSQEARGTEAFF.

This chain joins TRBV7-9 and TRBJ2-2, with a tentative D call TRBD2 (6 bases). V was cut by 5 bases and J by 1 base, with 11 bases left in between. This CDR3 spans 15 amino acids. CDR1 and CDR2 from the germline V gene are SEHNR and FQNEAQ (reference sequence). As DNA, the CDR3 is TGTGCCAGCAGCACGGTGGGGGGGAACACCGGGGAGCTGTTTTTT. Its protein is CASSTVGGNTGELFF.

This sequence joins TRBV10-3 and TRBJ1-2; D unresolved. The CDR3 contains 13 residues. Trimming took off 0 bases at V and 8 bases at J, with 10 bases between the two ends. Germline V lookup: CDR1 ENHRY, CDR2 SYGVKD. The CDR3 loop is CAISESREYGYTF. CDR3 nucleotides: TGTGCCATCAGTGAGTCGAGGGAGTACGGCTACACCTTC.

This sequence joins TRBV3-1 (or the pseudogene TRBV3-2) and TRBJ2-5; TRBD1 matches 10 bases. CDR1 and CDR2 from the germline V gene are LGHDT and YNNKEL (reference sequence). Losses at the gene ends were 1 base for V and 4 bases for J; bases not matched to a gene: 6. The CDR3 runs to 16 residues. The CDR3 bases are TGTGCCAGCAGCCAAGGGACAGGGGGGACTCTAGAGACCCAGTACTTC. Amino acids: CASSQGTGGTLETQYF.

The rearrangement joins TRBV29-1 to TRBJ2-3, with D uncertain. Germline lookup yields CDR1 SQVTM and CDR2 ANQGSEA. The CDR3 sequence is 16 residues long. The V gene lost 0 bases and the J gene lost 0 bases, with 13 bases spanning the gap. The CDR3 region has the DNA TGCAGCGTTGAAGATCGCGCCCGTTCTAGCACAGATACGCAGTATTTT. Amino acid sequence: CSVEDRARSSTDTQYF.

In this sample, this clone turned up once. This chain joins TRBV27 and TRBJ1-6, with a tentative D call TRBD1 (5 bases). This CDR3 comprises 14 residues. V was trimmed by 6 bases and J by 5 bases, leaving 11 bases between them. The V gene's germline CDR1 is MNHEY and CDR2 SMNVEV (reference sequence). The CDR3 bases are TGTGCCAGCAGGCAAACGACAGATAATTCACCCCTCCACTTT. The encoded protein is CASRQTTDNSPLHF.

A few counts support this clone. The chain uses TRBV10-3 and TRBJ1-1; TRBD1 matches 8 bases. The trim removed 0 bases at V and 5 bases at J, leaving 11 bases unmatched. Looked up from germline, CDR1 is ENHRY and CDR2 is SYGVKD. The CDR3 is 17 residues long. The DNA of the CDR3 is TGTGCCATCAGTGAGTCGATGGGCAGGGGGCCTGAGACTGAAGCTTTCTTT. As protein: CAISESMGRGPETEAFF.

The V call is TRBV12-5, the J call TRBJ2-2; a weak D match, TRBD1 (6 bases). CDR3 length: 14 amino acids. V was trimmed by 3 bases and J by 6 bases, leaving 11 bases between them. CDR1 and CDR2 from the germline V gene are LGHNT and FRNRAP. The CDR3, as DNA: TGTGCTAGTGGTTTCCCAACAGGGTCCGGGGAGCTGTTTTTT. It codes for CASGFPTGSGELFF.

The genes are TRBV5-1 and TRBJ2-7; D is unresolved. The germline V gene encodes CDR1 SGHRS and CDR2 YFSETQ. The CDR3 spans 16 residues. Trimming pared 0 bases from V and 2 bases from J, leaving 15 bases between. This chain's CDR3 is CASSLDAVAVAYEQYF. Written as DNA, the CDR3 is TGCGCCAGCAGCTTGGATGCGGTCGCAGTCGCCTACGAGCAGTACTTC.

V usage is TRBV21-1 and J usage is TRBJ2-1; the D call TRBD1 from the table was never checked on the DNA. TRBV21-1 counts as a pseudogene. The CDR3 loop spans 10 amino acids. CDR3 loop: CAQGADEQFF. The CDR3 nucleotides read TGTGCCCAGGGGGCGGATGAGCAGTTCTTC.

The V gene is TRBV10-3, the J gene TRBJ2-6; 9 positions agree with TRBD1. Germline loops: CDR1 ENHRY, CDR2 SYGVKD. This CDR3 is built from 17 residues. Trimming cost V 6 bases and J 0 bases; bases outside gene matches: 6. In DNA form, the CDR3 reads TGTGCCATCAGCCTCGGGACAGGGCACTCTGGGGCCAACGTCCTGACTTTC. Its protein product is CAISLGTGHSGANVLTF.

V and J are TRBV7-6 and TRBJ2-2; 7 bases are a match to TRBD1. The J segment lost 5 bases and the V segment lost 2 bases, leaving 2 bases of the junction unmatched. Germline V gives CDR1 SGHVS, CDR2 FNYEAQ. CDR3 length equals 14 residues. Written as DNA, the CDR3 is TGTGCCAGCAGCTTATCAGGGGGAACCGGGGAGCTGTTTTTT. Translated: CASSLSGGTGELFF.

The chain has TRBV27 and TRBJ2-5, with a tentative D call TRBD1 (6 bases). Trimming pared 4 bases from V and 2 bases from J, leaving 17 bases between. In germline, CDR1 is MNHEY, CDR2 SMNVEV (reference sequence). This CDR3 has 16 amino acids. CDR3 sequence reads: CASSSVSTGSQETQYF. For the CDR3, the DNA is TGTGCCAGCAGTTCCGTTTCGACAGGCTCACAAGAGACCCAGTACTTC.

Turning to this clone: No DNA is shown, since the ends of the CDR3 on it are uncertain; the CDR3 is the one TCRdb lists. The chain has TRBV27 and TRBJ2-2; the D call in the table, TRBD2, was not verified against the DNA. The CDR3 is 13 residues long, ends included. Germline V gene lookup returns CDR1 MNHEY and CDR2 SMNVEV (reference sequence). CDR3 protein: CASSSSNTGELFF.

The chain has TRBV28 and TRBJ2-5; 7 bases line up with TRBD1. The V gene end was trimmed by 4 bases and the J gene end by 4 bases; junction bases not matched to a gene: 3. The CDR3 contains 13 residues. From germline, CDR1 is MDHEN and CDR2 SYDVKM. CDR3 nucleotide sequence: TGTGCCAGCAGTTCACAGGGGCGAGAGACCCAGTACTTC. This encodes CASSSQGRETQYF.

The chain joins TRBV6-2 or TRBV6-3 to TRBJ2-2, with D perhaps TRBD1 (6 bases). This CDR3 has 16 amino acids. V lost 2 bases and J lost 1, with 11 bases in between. Germline CDR1 MNHEY, CDR2 SVGEGT. The CDR3, as DNA: TGTGCCAGCAGTTACGCGAGGGGGAAGAACACCGGGGAGCTGTTTTTT. Translating it yields CASSYARGKNTGELFF.

The chain employs TRBV6-1 and TRBJ1-5; maybe TRBD1 (5 bases). CDR1 is MNHNS and CDR2 is SASEGT in the germline V gene. The CDR3 totals 13 residues. The V gene lost 3 bases and the J gene lost 6 bases, with 9 bases spanning the gap. CDR3 in amino acids: CASSEVDSQPQHF. The CDR3 bases are TGTGCCAGCAGTGAGGTAGACAGTCAGCCCCAGCATTTT.

The rearrangement links TRBV6-5 to TRBJ2-6; weak D call: TRBD2 (6 bases). Germline CDR1 reads MNHEY; CDR2 reads SVGAGI. Trimming removed 11 bases at V and 1 base at J, with 9 bases between. This CDR3 region has 13 residues. As DNA, the CDR3 is TGTGCCGGAGGGGTGTCTGGGGCCAACGTCCTGACTTTC. Residues: CAGGVSGANVLTF.

This CDR3 is CASSTQRGGNNEQFF. DNA for the CDR3: TGTGCCAGCAGTACACAGCGGGGGGGAAACAATGAGCAGTTCTTC. The chain links TRBV6-5 to TRBJ2-1; 10 bases agree with TRBD2. V lost 5 bases to trimming and J lost 5 bases; unmatched junction nucleotides: 6. The CDR3 consists of 15 residues. Germline-derived CDR1 and CDR2 are MNHEY and SVGAGI.

The chain couples TRBV6-5 to TRBJ1-1; D may be TRBD1 (5 bases). The germline CDR1 and CDR2 sequences are MNHEY and SVGAGI. The CDR3 runs 12 residues. V was cut by 8 bases and J by 1 base, with 8 bases left in between. In DNA, the CDR3 is TGTGCCAGCCCAGGGCAGAACACTGAAGCTTTCTTT. Translating gives CASPGQNTEAFF.

The V and J genes are TRBV10-3 and TRBJ1-4; D is unclear. V lost 6 bases and J lost 0, with 8 bases in between. The CDR3 sequence is 14 residues long. CDR1 is ENHRY, CDR2 SYGVKD, per germline. CDR3 nucleotides: TGTGCCATCAGCCCGGTTGCAACTAATGAAAAACTGTTTTTT. Protein: CAISPVATNEKLFF.

The J gene is TRBJ2-5, the V gene TRBV5-6; TRBD2 is a possible D gene (5 bases). CDR1 and CDR2 (germline): SGHDT, YYEEEE. V was clipped by 4 bases and J by 1 base, with 14 bases between them. The CDR3 is 15 amino acids. CDR3 DNA sequence: TGTGCCAGCAGCGGAGAGGGTGGCACCCAAGAGACCCAGTACTTC. It encodes CASSGEGGTQETQYF. Supplemented by reference TRBV5-6 and TRBJ2-5, the full variable domain reads DAGVTQSPTHLIKTRGQQVTLRCSPKSGHDTVSWYQQALGQGPQFIFQYYEEEERQRGNFPDRFSGHQFPNYSSELNVNALLLGDSALYLCASSGEGGTQETQYFGPGTRLLVL.

The chain is built from TRBV4-1 and TRBJ1-5, with D possibly being TRBD1 (5 bases). The length of the CDR3 is 15 residues. V lost 3 bases and J lost 0, with 9 bases in between. Germline CDR1 is MGHRA and CDR2 is YSYEKL. CDR3 nucleotide sequence: TGCGCCAGCAGCCAGGAAGGGGCTAGCAATCAGCCCCAGCATTTT. Translating it yields CASSQEGASNQPQHF.